The next 9 T cell receptor beta chains were all read from a single sample in a study of blood T cell repertoires in COVID-19. Profiled with immunoSEQ multiplex PCR; TCRdb holds only in-frame clones, not every one. This repertoire shows 200,000 to 250,000 clones, about four fifths found once; its top ten account for around 10%. The sample taken for sequencing was PBMCs or T cells enriched from blood (not recorded which). These receptors originate from a woman aged 45-65 years with acute COVID-19.

The chain combines TRBV19 with TRBJ1-5, with 8 bases that match TRBD1. This CDR3 has 15 amino acids. V was pared by 5 bases and J by 1 base, with 4 bases of the junction left unmatched. Germline CDR1 LNHDA, CDR2 SQIVND (reference sequence). Here the CDR3 DNA reads TGTGCCAGTAGTCCCAGGGACAGGAGCAATCAGCCCCAGCATTTT. Amino acids: CASSPRDRSNQPQHF.

The rearrangement links TRBV7-8 to TRBJ1-6; no definite D call. Germline V gene sequence: CDR1 SGHVS, CDR2 FQNEAQ. V was shortened by 4 bases and J by 9 bases, with 13 bases between the two germline ends. The CDR3 spans 14 residues. CDR3 in amino acids: CASSSPGEGSPLHF. The CDR3 DNA is TGTGCCAGCAGCTCCCCTGGGGAGGGTTCACCCCTCCACTTT.

The rearrangement uses TRBV6-5 and TRBJ2-5; 11 nucleotides align to TRBD1. CDR1 and CDR2 from the germline V gene are MNHEY and SVGAGI. J gave up 5 bases and V 2 bases, and 1 base lay outside the gene matches. This CDR3 comprises 14 residues. DNA of the CDR3: TGTGCCAGCAGTTACGGACAGGGGGCGGAGACCCAGTACTTC. Translated: CASSYGQGAETQYF.

The rearrangement uses TRBV5-4 and TRBJ2-2; D gene unclear. The CDR3 is 13 amino acids. Trimming cost V 0 bases and J 8 bases, with 8 bases left between them. Germline V lookup: CDR1 SGHNT, CDR2 YYREEE (reference sequence). The CDR3 loop is CASSLVGLGELFF. CDR3 DNA: TGTGCCAGCAGCTTGGTGGGCTTGGGGGAGCTGTTTTTT.

The CDR3: CASSSQGAREKLFF. The CDR3 DNA reads TGTGCCAGCTCATCACAGGGGGCGCGTGAAAAACTGTTTTTT. The genes are TRBV18 and TRBJ1-4; 9 bases map to TRBD1. There are 14 residues in the CDR3. V trimming: 5 bases; J trimming: 7 bases; junction bases outside the gene matches: 5. In germline, CDR1 is KGHSH, CDR2 LQKENI.

The rearrangement uses TRBV28 and TRBJ1-3, with D unresolved. Germline assignment: CDR1 MDHEN and CDR2 SYDVKM. This CDR3 has 16 amino acids. V lost 4 bases and J 2 bases, leaving 15 bases between the germline ends. The CDR3 loop is CASSSPPGWAGNTIYF. DNA of the CDR3: TGTGCCAGCAGTTCCCCTCCAGGATGGGCTGGAAACACCATATATTTT.

The chain combines TRBV30 with TRBJ2-7, with a possible D match to TRBD2 (6 bases). Trimming cost V 4 bases and J 3 bases, with 7 bases left between them. This CDR3 is built from 11 residues. Germline lookup yields CDR1 GTSNPN and CDR2 SVGIG (reference sequence). The CDR3 loop reads CAWTSVYEQYF. As DNA, the CDR3 is TGTGCCTGGACTAGCGTCTACGAGCAGTACTTC.

This clone showed up just a few times. This sequence joins TRBV6-4 and TRBJ2-1; tentative D call: TRBD1 (6 bases). The CDR3 totals 14 residues. With 4 bases removed from V and 5 bases from J, the gap between germline ends came to 12 bases. Germline values: CDR1 MRHNA, CDR2 SNTAGT. CDR3 sequence (DNA): TGTGCCAGCAGTGTGGGACATGAGAACAATGAGCAGTTCTTC. Translating it yields CASSVGHENNEQFF.

The chain joins TRBV27 to TRBJ1-2, with TRBD1 matching 9 bases. Losses at the gene ends were 8 bases for V and 3 bases for J; bases not matched to a gene: 13. The CDR3 is 16 amino acids. Per the germline V gene, CDR1 is MNHEY and CDR2 is SMNVEV (reference sequence). The CDR3 DNA is TGTGCCAGCGGATCCGGGACAGGGCTGGGCGACTATGGCTACACCTTC. This sequence encodes CASGSGTGLGDYGYTF.